One sample yielded the 19 T cell receptor beta chains listed below, sequenced in a study of blood T cell repertoires in COVID-19. Produced via immunoSEQ multiplex PCR; TCRdb's table is partial and in-frame only. The sample holds 150,000 to 200,000 clones, more than 75% seen once. Sequencing was performed on PBMCs or T cells enriched from blood (not recorded which). The source of these receptors is a woman aged 45-65 years with acute COVID-19.

The chain combines TRBV7-6 with TRBJ2-1, with D possibly TRBD1 on 6 matching bases. This CDR3 has 15 residues. Trimming took off 1 base at V and 2 bases at J, with 9 bases between the two ends. Germline values: CDR1 SGHVS, CDR2 FNYEAQ. DNA of the CDR3: TGTGCCAGCAGCTTAGAAACAGGGACCTACAATGAGCAGTTCTTC. As protein: CASSLETGTYNEQFF.

This clone has more than one count but fewer than ten. The chain has TRBV5-1 and TRBJ2-5; tentative D call: TRBD1 (5 bases). V gave up 0 bases and J gave up 2 bases, with 5 bases separating them. This CDR3 region has 13 residues. Germline V gene data show CDR1 as SGHRS and CDR2 as YFSETQ. The CDR3 region is CASSLDRQETQYF. In DNA form, the CDR3 reads TGCGCCAGCAGCTTGGACAGGCAAGAGACCCAGTACTTC.

The CDR3 sequence is CAISGGQGGEQYV. The CDR3 coding sequence is TGTGCCATCAGTGGGGGACAGGGAGGCGAGCAGTACGTC. This chain links TRBV10-3 with TRBJ2-7; 9 bases agree with TRBD1. This CDR3 contains 13 residues. Trimming took 4 bases from V and 6 from J; bases not matched to a gene: 4. The germline V gene encodes CDR1 ENHRY and CDR2 SYGVKD.

The genes are TRBV29-1 and TRBJ1-4; possibly TRBD1 for D (5 bases). CDR1 and CDR2 from the germline V gene are SQVTM and ANQGSEA. Trimming stripped 4 bases from V and 8 bases from J, with 14 bases between. This CDR3 region has 13 residues. The CDR3 region is CSVAARVGEKLFF. CDR3 DNA sequence: TGCAGCGTTGCGGCCAGGGTAGGGGAAAAACTGTTTTTT.

V is TRBV28 and J is TRBJ2-3; 8 bases are shared with TRBD1. Trimming took 8 bases from V and 4 from J; bases not matched to a gene: 8. Germline V gene sequence: CDR1 MDHEN, CDR2 SYDVKM. The CDR3 totals 14 residues. CDR3 sequence reads: CASLSDRDADTQYF. The CDR3 DNA reads as TGTGCCAGCCTTTCGGACAGGGACGCAGATACGCAGTATTTT.

The table lists this clone with a few counts. The gene calls are TRBV30 and TRBJ2-5; TRBD1 is a possible D gene (5 bases). The CDR3 runs to 14 residues. V gave up 2 bases and J gave up 5 bases, with 15 bases separating them. Germline lookup yields CDR1 GTSNPN and CDR2 SVGIG (reference sequence). CDR3 amino acids: CAWSYLGVGETQYF. The CDR3 coding sequence is TGTGCCTGGAGTTACCTAGGGGTCGGGGAGACCCAGTACTTC.

This chain connects TRBV11-2 to TRBJ1-1; D remains ambiguous. The CDR3 has 15 residues. V was trimmed by 5 bases and J by 1 base, leaving 14 bases between them. Germline CDR1 SGHAT, CDR2 FQNNGV. CDR3 protein: CASSPAPHRNTEAFF. The DNA of the CDR3 is TGTGCCAGCAGCCCCGCCCCCCACAGGAACACTGAAGCTTTCTTT.

The V gene is TRBV27, the J gene TRBJ1-6; the match to TRBD1 covers 8 bases. The CDR3 length is 15 residues. In germline, CDR1 is MNHEY, CDR2 SMNVEV (reference sequence). The V gene end was trimmed by 5 bases and the J gene end by 8 bases; junction bases not matched to a gene: 8. The CDR3 loop reads CASSPGTGFYSPLHF. As DNA, the CDR3 is TGTGCCAGCAGTCCCGGGACAGGCTTTTATTCACCCCTCCACTTT.

This clone was found once. The gene calls are TRBV2 and TRBJ2-3; 8 bases agree with TRBD2. CDR3 length: 15 amino acids. Germline CDR1 SNHLY, CDR2 FYNNEI. The trim removed 6 bases at V and 2 bases at J, leaving 7 bases unmatched. The CDR3 sequence: CASSSGTRNTDTQYF. In DNA, the CDR3 is TGTGCCAGCAGCTCCGGGACTAGGAACACAGATACGCAGTATTTT.

This chain joins TRBV5-4 and TRBJ1-4, with 9 bases matching TRBD1. CDR1 and CDR2 (germline): SGHNT, YYREEE (reference sequence). Trimming cost V 3 bases and J 0 bases; bases outside gene matches: 9. The length of the CDR3 is 18 residues. The CDR3 here is CASSSVPGQGTTNEKLFF. The DNA for the CDR3 is TGTGCCAGCAGCTCGGTCCCGGGACAGGGAACAACTAATGAAAAACTGTTTTTT.

The chain carries TRBV18 and TRBJ2-3; 11 bases agree with TRBD2. The ends lost 0 bases at V and 3 bases at J; junction bases unmatched: 8. This CDR3 contains 18 residues. In germline, CDR1 is KGHSH, CDR2 LQKENI. In DNA, the CDR3 is TGTGCCAGCTCACCACCGAGTAGCGGGGGGGCCTGGACAGATACGCAGTATTTT. Its translation is CASSPPSSGGAWTDTQYF.

The table lists this clone with a count of one. The chain links TRBV27 to TRBJ2-1, with unresolved D. Germline V gene sequence: CDR1 MNHEY, CDR2 SMNVEV (reference sequence). V gave up 7 bases and J gave up 3 bases, with 19 bases separating them. The CDR3 extends over 16 amino acids. CDR3 nucleotide sequence: TGTGCCAGCACCCCACGCCCCTCCAGATTCTACAATGAGCAGTTCTTC. This sequence encodes CASTPRPSRFYNEQFF.

This clone was seen a single time. The chain links TRBV5-1 to TRBJ2-1; 13 bases are a match to TRBD2. Germline V gene data show CDR1 as SGHRS and CDR2 as YFSETQ. The CDR3 length is 16 residues. The V and J ends lost 4 bases and 8 bases, in that order; junction bases with no gene match: 9. CDR3 nucleotides: TGCGCCAGCAGCCGGACCGGGACTAGCGGGGTGGATGAGCAGTTCTTC. Its translation is CASSRTGTSGVDEQFF.

The chain uses TRBV25-1 and TRBJ1-2, with D possibly being TRBD1 (5 bases). Trimming took off 2 bases at V and 7 bases at J, with 14 bases between the two ends. This CDR3 is 14 amino acids long. From germline, CDR1 is MGHDK and CDR2 SYGVNS. As DNA, the CDR3 is TGTGCCAGCAGTGAAATAGCGGGGCTCGGTGGCTACACCTTC. The encoded protein is CASSEIAGLGGYTF.

This chain connects TRBV6-2 or TRBV6-3 to TRBJ2-5; D gene uncertain. Germline values: CDR1 MNHEY, CDR2 SVGEGT. This CDR3 contains 12 residues. Trimming pared 2 bases from V and 3 bases from J, leaving 4 bases between. The CDR3 nucleotides read TGTGCCAGCAGTTACGGCAAAGAGACCCAGTACTTC. The encoded protein is CASSYGKETQYF.

This clone was observed a few times. The chain combines TRBV19 with TRBJ1-2, with D possibly TRBD1 on 6 matching bases. This CDR3 is 14 amino acids long. Germline lookup yields CDR1 LNHDA and CDR2 SQIVND (reference sequence). V was cut by 5 bases and J by 8 bases, with 18 bases left in between. Here the CDR3 reads CASSFAPGGTGYTF. DNA for the CDR3: TGTGCCAGTAGTTTCGCCCCGGGGGGGACAGGCTACACCTTC.

The chain uses TRBV9 and TRBJ2-2, with 8 bases matching TRBD1. The CDR3 runs 16 residues. CDR1 SGDLS and CDR2 YYNGEE come from the germline V gene. The V gene end was trimmed by 1 base and the J gene end by 4 bases; junction bases not matched to a gene: 6. CDR3 protein: CASSVRGTGPTGELFF. The CDR3 nucleotides read TGTGCCAGCAGCGTAAGGGGGACAGGCCCCACCGGGGAGCTGTTTTTT.

V and J are TRBV5-1 and TRBJ1-2; a possible D gene is TRBD1 (6 bases). The CDR3 runs to 14 residues. Germline CDR1 and CDR2: SGHRS and YFSETQ. V was pared by 7 bases and J by 4 bases, with 17 bases between. DNA for the CDR3: TGCGCCAGCTCCGGGGGGGGGCTTTTCTATGGCTACACCTTC. This encodes CASSGGGLFYGYTF.

The chain uses TRBV7-2 and TRBJ2-5; a weak D match, TRBD1 (5 bases). V was trimmed by 0 bases and J by 1 base, leaving 12 bases between them. From germline, CDR1 is SGHTA and CDR2 FQGNSA. The CDR3 contains 16 residues. The CDR3 nucleotides are TGTGCCAGCAGCTTAGCGCCGACAGCCACCCAAGAGACCCAGTACTTC. This translates into CASSLAPTATQETQYF.